This TCR beta chain was identified in a study of shared clonotypes between healthy human individuals. The CDR3 is 14 amino acids. Germline V CDR1 and CDR2: SGHAT, FQNNGV. V shed 9 bases and J shed 7 bases, with 21 bases lying between them. Repertoires were generated with immunoSEQ multiplex PCR, while TCRdb's copy carries only in-frame clones and drops some. The sample shows some 2,000,000 clones, 85% to 95% of them seen only once. Sequenced material: naive CD4+ T cells sorted from blood. Specified subset: CD45RA+ positively selected. V is TRBV11-2 and J is TRBJ1-2, with D unresolved. This TCR was recovered from a man aged 18 to 35 in good health. The CDR3 sequence is CASRSLSLPIGYTF. For the CDR3, the DNA is TGTGCCAGTCGAAGTCTGAGCCTCCCTATTGGCTACACCTTC.